This TCR beta chain is from a study of CD8 T cells in ankylosing spondylitis (dated by TCRdb to the late 2010s). In terms of the full investigation: The study profiled T cell receptor beta repertoires in healthy donors and ankylosing spondylitis patients to find disease-linked TCR variants. In total, the full study cohort was made up of approximately 99 healthy donors and 25 to 30 ankylosing spondylitis patients. Peripheral blood samples were taken, and synovial fluid was additionally collected from ankylosing spondylitis patients. Overall results and qualifications from the work: The disease-linked clones were reported to be significantly enriched in matched synovial fluid samples from ankylosing spondylitis patients. Some motif variants had previously been reported in the synovial fluid and blood of reactive arthritis patients, which suggests shared mechanisms of disease initiation. In peripheral blood, the disease-linked clones were found at relatively low frequencies and had a CD8+ phenotype. A TCR beta motif made up of several highly homologous amino acid variants appeared to be characteristic of blood from ankylosing spondylitis patients.

As concerns this clonotype: The target of this receptor is not known. No quality values exist for individual bases; no much larger clone is one base distant.

The CDR1 and CDR2 encoded by the germline V gene are SGDLS and YYNGEE. Including the terminal cysteine and phenylalanine, the CDR3 comprises 15 residues. The DNA shown is the 45-base CDR3, in frame from base 1. V lost 0 bases and J lost 7 bases, and the count of bases not matched to a germline gene is 6. The instrument was an Illumina HiSeq 2500. TCR beta libraries were prepared by quantitative 5'-RACE with molecular barcodes. For the original study's pipeline: To identify disease-linked TCR variants, a new computational method was used, one built on a probabilistic model of VDJ rearrangement. In-frame beta chains were kept once TCRdb had trimmed the public reads at Q25 with fastp and called clones with MiXCR. Records with the same CDR3 protein are collapsed into one entry carrying the most frequent genes and DNA. TCRdb's processing, not the authors', yielded these V and J calls. The sample data list 200,000 to 250,000 distinct CDR3 sequences, and 7.3% of these were observed just once. Together, the top ten hold about 14% of the sample.

Input material: blood, either unsorted or a sorted T cell fraction (not recorded which). The sequence was obtained from a male donor with ankylosing spondylitis. The chain links TRBV9 with TRBJ2-1; TRBD2 lines up with 8 middle nucleotides. The CDR3 protein: CASSVVAGPGNEQFF. The DNA sequence follows: TGTGCCAGCAGCGTAGTAGCGGGGCCAGGGAATGAGCAGTTCTTC. The full variable domain, with segments outside the CDR3 supplied by the reference TRBV9 and TRBJ2-1 proteins, appears as DSGVTQTPKHLITATGQRVTLRCSPRSGDLSVYWYQQSLDQGLQFLIQYYNGEERAKGNILERFSAQQFPDLHSELNLSSLELGDSALYFCASSVVAGPGNEQFFGPGTRLTVL.